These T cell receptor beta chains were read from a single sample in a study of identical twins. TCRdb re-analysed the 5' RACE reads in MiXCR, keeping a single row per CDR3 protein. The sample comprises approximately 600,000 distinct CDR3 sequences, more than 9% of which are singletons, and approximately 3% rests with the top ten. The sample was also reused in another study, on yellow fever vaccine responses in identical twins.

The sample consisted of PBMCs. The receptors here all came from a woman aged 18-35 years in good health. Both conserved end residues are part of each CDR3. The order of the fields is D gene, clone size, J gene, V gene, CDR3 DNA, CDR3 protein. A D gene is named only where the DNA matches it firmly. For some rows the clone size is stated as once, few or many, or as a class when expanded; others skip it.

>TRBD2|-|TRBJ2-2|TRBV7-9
TGTGCCAGCAGCTTAGACGGACTAGCCCTAAACACCGGGGAGCTGTTTTTT
CASSLDGLALNTGELFF
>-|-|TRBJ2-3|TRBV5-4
TGTGCCAGCAGCCCGTTAACAGGGCTCCGCACAGATACGCAGTATTTT
CASSPLTGLRTDTQYF
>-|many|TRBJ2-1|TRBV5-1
TGCGCCAGCAGTCAACCGGGACTTGGGGCCGGCGAGCAGTTCTTC
CASSQPGLGAGEQFF
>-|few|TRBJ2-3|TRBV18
TGTGCCAGCTCACCTTTAGGAACGGACACAGATACGCAGTATTTT
CASSPLGTDTDTQYF
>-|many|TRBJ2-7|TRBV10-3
TGTGCCATCAGTGAGTCCAGGTTCTACGAGCAGTACTTC
CAISESRFYEQYF
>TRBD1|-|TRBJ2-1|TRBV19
TGTGCCAGTAGTATAGATGGACAGGGGTACAATGAGCAGTTCTTC
CASSIDGQGYNEQFF
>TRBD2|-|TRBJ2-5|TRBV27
TGTGCCAGCAGTTTATTCACTAGCGGGGGGGGAAAGACCCAGTACTTC
CASSLFTSGGGKTQYF
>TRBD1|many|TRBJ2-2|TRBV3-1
TGTGCCAGCAGTCGGACAGGGAACACCGGGGAGCTGTTTTTT
CASSRTGNTGELFF
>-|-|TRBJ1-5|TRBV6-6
TGTGCCAGCAGTTACGGAGCAGGGAGGCCCCAGCATTTT
CASSYGAGRPQHF
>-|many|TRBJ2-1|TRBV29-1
TGCAGCGCCCGGGTGATAAGCGGGTACTCCTACAATGAGCAGTTCTTC
CSARVISGYSYNEQFF
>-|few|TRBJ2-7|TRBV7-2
TGTGCCAGCAGCACCAGGGGGGCAGGGGCCTACGAGCAGTACTTC
CASSTRGAGAYEQYF
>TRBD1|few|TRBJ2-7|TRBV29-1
TGCAGCGTCCCCAAAGTTGACAGGGGAGGAAGCGACGAGCAGTACTTC
CSVPKVDRGGSDEQYF
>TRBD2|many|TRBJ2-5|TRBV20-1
TGCAGTGCTAGGGCGGGACTAGCGGGATTCTTGCGGGAGACCCAGTACTTC
CSARAGLAGFLRETQYF
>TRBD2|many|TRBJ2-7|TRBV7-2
TGTGCCAGCAGCGTTACTAGCGGGAGTTACGAGCAGTACTTC
CASSVTSGSYEQYF
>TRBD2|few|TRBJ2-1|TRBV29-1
TGCAGCGTTCGACTAGCGGCCTACAATGAGCAGTTCTTC
CSVRLAAYNEQFF
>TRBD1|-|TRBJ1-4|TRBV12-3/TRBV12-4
TGTACCTTCTGTTATAGAGGACAGGGGGCTTCAACTAATGAAAAACTGTTTTTT
CTFCYRGQGASTNEKLFF
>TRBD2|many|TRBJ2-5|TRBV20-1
TGCAGTTCAGAGACTAGCGCCACATACGAAGAGACCCAGTACTTC
CSSETSATYEETQYF
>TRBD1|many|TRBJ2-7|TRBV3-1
TGTGCCAGCAGGGACAGGGTCGGTGAGCAGTACTTC
CASRDRVGEQYF
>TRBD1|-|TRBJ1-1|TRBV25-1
TGTGCCAGCAGGGGGACAGGGCTCACTGAAGCTTTCTTT
CASRGTGLTEAFF
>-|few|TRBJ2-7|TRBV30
TGTGCCTTTGGACTCTACGAGCAGTACTTC
CAFGLYEQYF
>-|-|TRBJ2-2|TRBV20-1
TGCAGTGCTAGCTCCCCCTCGAGGGGGGACACCGGGGAGCTGTTTTTT
CSASSPSRGDTGELFF
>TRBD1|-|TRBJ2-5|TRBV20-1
TGCAGTGCTAGAGAGGCAATAGGGGGCTTCCAAGAGACCCAGTACTTC
CSAREAIGGFQETQYF
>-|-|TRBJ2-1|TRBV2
TGTGCCAGCAGAACAGGGAACGGCGTTGAGCAGTTCTTC
CASRTGNGVEQFF
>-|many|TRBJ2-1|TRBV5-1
TGCGCCAGCAGCGTAGTAACAGGAAGCTCCTACAATGAGCAGTTCTTC
CASSVVTGSSYNEQFF
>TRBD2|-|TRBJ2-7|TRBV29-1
TGCAGCGTGCGGGGGGCAGCTGCCTACGAGCAGTACTTC
CSVRGAAAYEQYF
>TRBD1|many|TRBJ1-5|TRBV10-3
TGTGCCATCAACGACAGGGAGGATCAGCCCCAGCATTTT
CAINDREDQPQHF
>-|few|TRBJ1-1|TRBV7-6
TGTGCCAGCAGCTCCTCAACGGGGGGGGAAAAAGCTTTCTTT
CASSSSTGGEKAFF
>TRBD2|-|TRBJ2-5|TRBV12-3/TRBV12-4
TGTGCCAGCAGTTTAGTAAGATTAGCGGGACTGGGGGAGACCCAGTACTTC
CASSLVRLAGLGETQYF
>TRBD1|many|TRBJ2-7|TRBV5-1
TGCGCCAGCCGATATGGACAGGGCTCCTACGAGCAGTACTTC
CASRYGQGSYEQYF
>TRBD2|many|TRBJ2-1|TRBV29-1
TGCAGCGTGGAAGGCGGGAGACTCTCCTACAATGAGCAGTTCTTC
CSVEGGRLSYNEQFF
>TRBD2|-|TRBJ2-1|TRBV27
TGTGCCAGCAGTTTCTTTTCTAGCGGGAGCAATGAGCAGTTCTTC
CASSFFSSGSNEQFF
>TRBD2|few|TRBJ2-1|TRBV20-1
TGCAGTGCCAGACCGGGACTAGCGGGAGGGCCATGGTACAATGAGCAGTTCTTC
CSARPGLAGGPWYNEQFF
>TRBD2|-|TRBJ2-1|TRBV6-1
TGTGCCAGCAGTACCCAAGCCGGGACTAGCGGTAATGAGCAGTTCTTC
CASSTQAGTSGNEQFF
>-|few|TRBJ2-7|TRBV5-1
TGCGCCAGCAGCTTGGCCCCTCAATTCTACGAGCAGTACTTC
CASSLAPQFYEQYF
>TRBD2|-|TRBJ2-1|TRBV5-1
TGCGCCAGCAGCTTGGAGGTACTAGCGGGGGTGGATAATGAGCAGTTCTTC
CASSLEVLAGVDNEQFF
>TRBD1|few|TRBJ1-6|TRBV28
TGTGCCAGCAGTCCTTGGACAGGGGGGAATAATTCACCCCTCCACTTT
CASSPWTGGNNSPLHF
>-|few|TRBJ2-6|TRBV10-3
TGTGCCATCAGTCCAGGGGACTCTGGGGCCAACGTCCTGACTTTC
CAISPGDSGANVLTF
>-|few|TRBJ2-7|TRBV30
TGTGCCTGGAGCTCTGGACAGAGCCCCTACGAGCAGTACTTC
CAWSSGQSPYEQYF
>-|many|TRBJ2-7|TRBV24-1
TGTGCCACCAGTGACCCCGGACAGGCGGGATCCTACGAGCAGTACTTC
CATSDPGQAGSYEQYF
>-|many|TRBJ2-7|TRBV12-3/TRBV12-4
TGTGCCAGCAGTTTTGCACACGGGTCCTACGAGCAGTACTTC
CASSFAHGSYEQYF
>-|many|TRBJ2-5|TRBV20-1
TGCAGTGCTAGAGGAGGGGGTGGGCAAGAGACCCAGTACTTC
CSARGGGGQETQYF
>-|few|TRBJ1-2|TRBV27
TGTGCCAGTCGTTGGGTGGGGGCCGACGGCTACACCTTC
CASRWVGADGYTF
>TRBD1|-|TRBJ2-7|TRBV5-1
TGCGCCAGTAGATCGGGACAGGGCTACGAGCAGTACTTC
CASRSGQGYEQYF
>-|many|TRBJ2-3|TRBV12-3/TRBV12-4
TGTGCCAGCAGTTTAAACTTTAAGGGAGATACGCAGTATTTT
CASSLNFKGDTQYF